Included here is one T cell receptor beta chain sequence, with context. This sample includes further DNA sequences coding for the same CDR3. This entry is derived from a study of T cell changes during pregnancy in multiple sclerosis. Method: immunoSEQ multiplex PCR; TCRdb's copy keeps in-frame clones and lacks some. The profile shows 55,000 to 95,000 clones, roughly 92% of them singletons. Germline values: CDR1 LNHNV, CDR2 YYDKDF (reference sequence). The CDR3 covers 14 residues. V lost 9 bases to trimming and J lost 4 bases; unmatched junction nucleotides: 9. This clonotype was sampled from a female donor in good health, enrolled as a control in a pregnancy study. The genes are TRBV15 and TRBJ1-2; 9 nucleotides align to TRBD1. The material sequenced was peripheral blood, taken in the second trimester of pregnancy. DNA of the CDR3: TGTGCCACAAGAACAGGGGGCGACCCCTATGGCTACACCTTC. This encodes CATRTGGDPYGYTF. The full variable domain, its missing parts supplied by reference TRBV15 and TRBJ1-2, is DAMVIQNPRYQVTQFGKPVTLSCSQTLNHNVMYWYQQKSSQAPKLLFHYYDKDFNNEADTPDNFQSRRPNTSFCFLDIRSPGLGDTAMYLCATRTGGDPYGYTFGSGTRLTVV.